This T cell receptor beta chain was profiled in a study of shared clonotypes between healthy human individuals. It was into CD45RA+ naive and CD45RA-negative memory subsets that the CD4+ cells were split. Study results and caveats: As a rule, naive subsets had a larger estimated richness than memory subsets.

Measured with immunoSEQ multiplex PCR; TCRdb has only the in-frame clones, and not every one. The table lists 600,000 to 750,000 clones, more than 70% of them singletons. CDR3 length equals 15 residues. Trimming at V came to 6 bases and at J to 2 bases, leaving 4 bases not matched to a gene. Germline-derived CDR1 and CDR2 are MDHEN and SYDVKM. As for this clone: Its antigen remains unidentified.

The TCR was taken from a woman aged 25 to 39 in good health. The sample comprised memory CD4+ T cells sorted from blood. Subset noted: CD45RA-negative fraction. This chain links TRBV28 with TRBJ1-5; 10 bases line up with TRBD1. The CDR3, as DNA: TGTGCCAGCAGACCCGGGACAGGGGGCAATCAGCCCCAGCATTTT. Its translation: CASRPGTGGNQPQHF.